A selection of T cell receptor beta chains follows, all from one sample in a study of T-cell memory formation after mild COVID-19. Via MiXCR, TCRdb re-called the 5' RACE reads, giving one row per CDR3 protein. Here the sample spans roughly 450,000 distinct CDR3 sequences, 18% being singletons. The specimen was PBMCs or a T cell subset sorted from them (not recorded which). These receptors all come from an adult woman who had mild COVID-19 (a few samples of this study predate the infection). Cell type and time point are not known. Both conserved end residues are part of each CDR3. Fields, in order: CDR3 protein, CDR3 DNA, D gene, J gene, clone size, V gene. A D gene is named only where the DNA matches it firmly. Clone size is given for some rows only: seen once, a few or many times, or a class if the clone is expanded.

CDR3aa: CASSADRGRLEDTQYF
CDR3nt: TGCGCCAGCAGCGCGGACAGGGGGCGTTTAGAAGATACGCAGTATTTT
d_gene: TRBD1
j_gene: TRBJ2-3
abundance: many
v_gene: TRBV5-1

CDR3aa: CSADLGVGQPQHF
CDR3nt: TGCAGTGCTGACCTTGGGGTAGGTCAGCCCCAGCATTTT
d_gene: NA
j_gene: TRBJ1-5
abundance: NA
v_gene: TRBV20-1

CDR3aa: CASSRTSGKLLVSDTQYF
CDR3nt: TGTGCCAGTAGTAGGACTAGCGGTAAACTCTTAGTCTCAGATACGCAGTATTTT
d_gene: TRBD2
j_gene: TRBJ2-3
abundance: NA
v_gene: TRBV19

CDR3aa: CASGPYNEQFF
CDR3nt: TGTGCCTCCGGACCCTACAATGAGCAGTTCTTC
d_gene: NA
j_gene: TRBJ2-1
abundance: few
v_gene: TRBV27

CDR3aa: CASSTPRAGGNYGYTF
CDR3nt: TGTGCCAGCAGCACCCCTCGGGCAGGGGGAAACTATGGCTACACCTTC
d_gene: TRBD1
j_gene: TRBJ1-2
abundance: few
v_gene: TRBV4-2

CDR3aa: CASSLYGSITEAFF
CDR3nt: TGTGCCAGCAGCTTGTACGGGTCCATCACTGAAGCTTTCTTT
d_gene: NA
j_gene: TRBJ1-1
abundance: NA
v_gene: TRBV7-2

CDR3aa: CASSVDSGLYGYTF
CDR3nt: TGTGCCAGCAGCGTGGACAGCGGGCTCTATGGCTACACCTTC
d_gene: NA
j_gene: TRBJ1-2
abundance: NA
v_gene: TRBV5-4

CDR3aa: CASSTSVGSYNSPLHF
CDR3nt: NA
d_gene: NA
j_gene: TRBJ1-6
abundance: few
v_gene: TRBV6-5

CDR3aa: CASSTITVSYEQYF
CDR3nt: TGTGCCAGCAGTACCATAACCGTATCCTACGAGCAGTACTTC
d_gene: NA
j_gene: TRBJ2-7
abundance: NA
v_gene: TRBV28

CDR3aa: CASSLRHVATEAFF
CDR3nt: TGTGCCAGCAGTTTAAGACACGTTGCCACTGAAGCTTTCTTT
d_gene: NA
j_gene: TRBJ1-1
abundance: NA
v_gene: TRBV12-3/TRBV12-4

CDR3aa: CASRYYEQYF
CDR3nt: TGTGCCAGCAGGTACTACGAGCAGTACTTC
d_gene: NA
j_gene: TRBJ2-7
abundance: NA
v_gene: TRBV2

CDR3aa: CASREIAYEQYF
CDR3nt: TGTGCCAGTAGAGAAATAGCCTACGAGCAGTACTTC
d_gene: NA
j_gene: TRBJ2-7
abundance: NA
v_gene: TRBV5-8

CDR3aa: CASSPTATRPQHF
CDR3nt: TGTGCCAGCAGCCCGACAGCGACTCGCCCCCAGCATTTT
d_gene: NA
j_gene: TRBJ1-5
abundance: NA
v_gene: TRBV6-1

CDR3aa: CASSLSITLDRKVTYEQYF
CDR3nt: TGTGCCAGCAGTTTATCGATCACCCTCGACAGGAAAGTAACCTACGAGCAGTACTTC
d_gene: NA
j_gene: TRBJ2-7
abundance: once
v_gene: TRBV28

CDR3aa: CASAGTAVWNTEAFF
CDR3nt: TGCGCCAGCGCCGGGACTGCCGTGTGGAACACTGAAGCTTTCTTT
d_gene: NA
j_gene: TRBJ1-1
abundance: few
v_gene: TRBV5-1

CDR3aa: CASSYSLSTLGQYF
CDR3nt: TGTGCCAGCAGTTACTCGCTATCAACTCTCGGGCAGTACTTC
d_gene: NA
j_gene: TRBJ2-7
abundance: few
v_gene: TRBV6-5

CDR3aa: CASSPGFGGRRMSYGYTF
CDR3nt: TGTGCCAGCTCACCGGGATTTGGCGGGCGCAGGATGTCTTATGGCTACACCTTC
d_gene: NA
j_gene: TRBJ1-2
abundance: NA
v_gene: TRBV18

CDR3aa: CASSQTGLAYEQYF
CDR3nt: TGTGCCAGCAGTCAAACGGGACTAGCCTACGAGCAGTACTTC
d_gene: TRBD2
j_gene: TRBJ2-7
abundance: NA
v_gene: TRBV6-5

CDR3aa: CSARDSRPAYRVNSNQPQHF
CDR3nt: TGCAGTGCTAGAGATTCCAGACCTGCTTACAGGGTTAATAGCAATCAGCCCCAGCATTTT
d_gene: NA
j_gene: TRBJ1-5
abundance: NA
v_gene: TRBV20-1

CDR3aa: CAWSGQGVTEAFF
CDR3nt: TGTGCCTGGAGTGGACAGGGTGTCACTGAAGCTTTCTTT
d_gene: TRBD1
j_gene: TRBJ1-1
abundance: NA
v_gene: TRBV30

CDR3aa: CASSPNPTGGEKLFF
CDR3nt: TGCGCCAGCAGCCCGAACCCTACAGGGGGCGAAAAACTGTTTTTT
d_gene: TRBD1
j_gene: TRBJ1-4
abundance: NA
v_gene: TRBV5-1

CDR3aa: CASSYTRGLESSYNEQFF
CDR3nt: TGTGCCAGCAGTTACACCCGCGGTCTAGAGAGCTCCTACAATGAGCAGTTCTTC
d_gene: NA
j_gene: TRBJ2-1
abundance: NA
v_gene: TRBV6-2/TRBV6-3

CDR3aa: CASSPDATGGYEQYF
CDR3nt: TGTGCCAGCAGTCCGGACGCTACTGGTGGCTACGAGCAGTACTTC
d_gene: NA
j_gene: TRBJ2-7
abundance: NA
v_gene: TRBV7-3

CDR3aa: CASSIRTTRSGNTIYF
CDR3nt: TGTGCCAGCAGCATCCGGACAACCCGCTCTGGAAACACCATATATTTT
d_gene: NA
j_gene: TRBJ1-3
abundance: NA
v_gene: TRBV7-2

CDR3aa: CASSLRGGAYEQYF
CDR3nt: TGTGCCAGCAGCTTGAGAGGGGGCGCATACGAGCAGTACTTC
d_gene: TRBD1
j_gene: TRBJ2-7
abundance: few
v_gene: TRBV5-6

CDR3aa: CASFHRGNDQETQYF
CDR3nt: TGTGCCAGCTTTCATAGGGGGAACGACCAAGAGACCCAGTACTTC
d_gene: NA
j_gene: TRBJ2-5
abundance: NA
v_gene: TRBV2

CDR3aa: CASSAGQQETQYF
CDR3nt: TGTGCCAGCAGCGCGGGACAGCAAGAGACCCAGTACTTC
d_gene: NA
j_gene: TRBJ2-5
abundance: NA
v_gene: TRBV11-2

CDR3aa: CSATRPLAGPGHEQFF
CDR3nt: TGCAGTGCTACTCGCCCCTTAGCGGGGCCGGGCCATGAGCAGTTCTTC
d_gene: TRBD2
j_gene: TRBJ2-1
abundance: NA
v_gene: TRBV20-1

CDR3aa: CASSHRPVSDQPQHF
CDR3nt: TGTGCCAGCAGCCATAGGCCGGTTTCAGATCAGCCCCAGCATTTT
d_gene: NA
j_gene: TRBJ1-5
abundance: few
v_gene: TRBV5-5

CDR3aa: CASTGTGITEAFF
CDR3nt: TGTGCCAGCACTGGGACAGGGATCACTGAAGCTTTCTTT
d_gene: TRBD1
j_gene: TRBJ1-1
abundance: NA
v_gene: TRBV7-9

CDR3aa: CASSFARDLEQYF
CDR3nt: TGTGCCAGCAGCTTCGCCCGGGACCTCGAGCAGTACTTC
d_gene: NA
j_gene: TRBJ2-7
abundance: many
v_gene: TRBV7-2

CDR3aa: CASSESVSGQGNEKLFF
CDR3nt: TGTGCCAGCAGTGAATCAGTTTCGGGACAGGGGAATGAAAAACTGTTTTTT
d_gene: TRBD1
j_gene: TRBJ1-4
abundance: few
v_gene: TRBV25-1

CDR3aa: CASSLQGNGYTF
CDR3nt: TGTGCCAGCAGCTTGCAGGGCAATGGCTACACCTTC
d_gene: NA
j_gene: TRBJ1-2
abundance: NA
v_gene: TRBV7-9

CDR3aa: CASSSAPLGAFF
CDR3nt: TGTGCCAGCAGCTCGGCCCCCCTAGGAGCTTTCTTT
d_gene: NA
j_gene: TRBJ1-1
abundance: few
v_gene: TRBV7-8

CDR3aa: CSARDPGRGNNEQFF
CDR3nt: TGCAGTGCTAGAGATCCGGGGCGGGGAAACAATGAGCAGTTCTTC
d_gene: NA
j_gene: TRBJ2-1
abundance: NA
v_gene: TRBV20-1

CDR3aa: CATWDRGQYEQYF
CDR3nt: TGTGCCACTTGGGACAGGGGGCAGTACGAGCAGTACTTC
d_gene: TRBD1
j_gene: TRBJ2-7
abundance: NA
v_gene: TRBV19

CDR3aa: CASSAPEGNTIYF
CDR3nt: TGTGCCAGCAGCGCACCGGAGGGAAACACCATATATTTT
d_gene: NA
j_gene: TRBJ1-3
abundance: NA
v_gene: TRBV9

CDR3aa: CASSFVERWGETQYF
CDR3nt: TGTGCCAGCAGCTTTGTAGAGCGTTGGGGGGAGACCCAGTACTTC
d_gene: NA
j_gene: TRBJ2-5
abundance: NA
v_gene: TRBV7-9

CDR3aa: CASSQWTGDTDTQYF
CDR3nt: TGTGCCAGCAGCCAATGGACAGGGGACACAGATACGCAGTATTTT
d_gene: TRBD1
j_gene: TRBJ2-3
abundance: few
v_gene: TRBV14

CDR3aa: CASSGGQFGTDTQYF
CDR3nt: TGCGCCAGCAGCGGAGGACAGTTTGGCACAGATACGCAGTATTTT
d_gene: NA
j_gene: TRBJ2-3
abundance: few
v_gene: TRBV5-1

CDR3aa: CASSYSSFYEQYF
CDR3nt: TGTGCCAGCAGTTACTCGAGCTTCTACGAGCAGTACTTC
d_gene: NA
j_gene: TRBJ2-7
abundance: NA
v_gene: TRBV6-5

CDR3aa: CASSQVQGDTQYF
CDR3nt: TGCGCCAGCAGCCAGGTACAGGGAGATACGCAGTATTTT
d_gene: NA
j_gene: TRBJ2-3
abundance: NA
v_gene: TRBV4-3

CDR3aa: CASSIGTPEMFF
CDR3nt: TGTGCCAGCAGCATAGGGACTCCTGAGATGTTCTTC
d_gene: NA
j_gene: TRBJ2-1
abundance: NA
v_gene: TRBV6-6

CDR3aa: CASRRGGQRRNQPQHF
CDR3nt: TGTGCCAGCAGAAGGGGGGGGCAGAGGCGCAATCAGCCCCAGCATTTT
d_gene: NA
j_gene: TRBJ1-5
abundance: few
v_gene: TRBV6-5

CDR3aa: CASSHLTGGRTEAFF
CDR3nt: TGTGCCAGCAGCCACCTGACAGGGGGGAGAACTGAAGCTTTCTTT
d_gene: TRBD1
j_gene: TRBJ1-1
abundance: NA
v_gene: TRBV3-1